What follows is one T cell receptor beta chain and its context. The antigen remains undetermined. The authors extracted RNA and reverse transcribed it into cDNA as the sequencing template. Here immunoSEQ multiplex PCR was the method, and the copy in TCRdb shows in-frame clones only, minus some. The table shows more than 200,000 clones, with about three fifths occurring only once. This CDR3 has 13 residues. The V segment lost 2 bases and the J segment 7 bases; nucleotides outside the gene matches: 4. Per germline, CDR1 SGHRS and CDR2 YFSETQ. The record originates from a study of CD8+ T cells in alopecia areata. Study findings and constraints: Association of baseline CD8+ expansion with response is uncertain owing to one nonresponder.

The treatment was: oral pan-JAK inhibitor, 5-10 mg twice daily. The chain recombines TRBV5-1 with TRBJ1-1; 8 positions match TRBD1. The specimen comprised CD4+ T cells sorted from blood, sampled at week 4, from a patient treated with tofacitinib. The receptor was derived from a human donor with alopecia areata. CDR3 region: CASSLGTGIEAFF. The CDR3 DNA reads TGCGCCAGCAGCTTAGGGACAGGTATTGAAGCTTTCTTT.